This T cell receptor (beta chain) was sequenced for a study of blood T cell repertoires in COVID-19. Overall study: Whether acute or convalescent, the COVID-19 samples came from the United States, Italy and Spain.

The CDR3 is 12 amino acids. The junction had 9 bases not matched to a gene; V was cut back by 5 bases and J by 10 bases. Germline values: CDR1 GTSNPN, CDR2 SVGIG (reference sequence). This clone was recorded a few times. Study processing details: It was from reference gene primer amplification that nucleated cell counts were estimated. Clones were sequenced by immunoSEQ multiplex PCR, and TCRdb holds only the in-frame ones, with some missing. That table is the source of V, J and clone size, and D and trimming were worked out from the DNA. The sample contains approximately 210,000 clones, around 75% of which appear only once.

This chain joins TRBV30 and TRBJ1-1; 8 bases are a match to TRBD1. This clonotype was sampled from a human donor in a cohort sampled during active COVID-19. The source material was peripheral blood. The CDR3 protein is CAWLQGAVIAFF. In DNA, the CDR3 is TGTGCCTGGCTCCAGGGGGCCGTGATAGCTTTCTTT.